This entry lists 15 T cell receptor beta chains sequenced from one sample in a study of technical replicates of blood from a handful of donors. Here immunoSEQ multiplex PCR was the method, and the copy in TCRdb shows in-frame clones only, minus some. The repertoire holds over 55,000 clones, with about 89% as singletons. Source material: PBMCs. The source of these receptors is a human donor in good health. Some clones in this sample may be carry-over from other donors' samples.

This clone was recorded only once. The chain recombines TRBV4-1 with TRBJ2-7; 10 nucleotides match TRBD2. From germline, CDR1 is MGHRA and CDR2 YSYEKL. This CDR3 comprises 12 residues. The V segment lost 2 bases and the J segment 12 bases; nucleotides outside the gene matches: 4. CDR3 in DNA: TGCGCCAGCAGCCAATTTAGCGGGAGGTTGTACTTC. It specifies CASSQFSGRLYF.

This clone was seen a single time. The genes are TRBV11-3 and TRBJ2-3, with D possibly TRBD2 on 6 matching bases. The CDR3 consists of 14 residues. V was clipped by 4 bases and J by 6 bases, with 14 bases between them. Germline V lookup: CDR1 SGHNT, CDR2 YENEEA. The CDR3 nucleotides read TGTGCCAGCAGCTCCGGGGGAAGCGGGGATACGCAGTATTTT. It encodes CASSSGGSGDTQYF.

This rearrangement joins TRBV4-2 to TRBJ2-1; TRBD2 aligns across 9 bases. V lost 1 base and J lost 5; bases outside the gene matches: 6. The CDR3 length is 16 residues. Germline V gene sequence: CDR1 LGHNA, CDR2 YNFKEQ. CDR3 sequence: CASSQVGLAFNNEQFF. The CDR3 nucleotides read TGTGCCAGCAGCCAAGTAGGACTAGCGTTTAACAATGAGCAGTTCTTC.

The chain recombines TRBV7-6 with TRBJ1-1; 8 nucleotides align to TRBD1. Germline loops: CDR1 SGHVS, CDR2 FNYEAQ. V lost 4 bases to trimming and J lost 10 bases; unmatched junction nucleotides: 8. The CDR3 loop spans 13 amino acids. In DNA, the CDR3 is TGTGCCAGCAGCTCGGGACAGGAGAGTGGAGCTTTCTTT. This gives the protein CASSSGQESGAFF.

This clone was observed a handful of times. The chain links TRBV23-1 to TRBJ1-1; D is possibly TRBD1 (6 bases). TRBV23-1 carries the ORF label, with uncertain function. The V gene lost 2 bases and the J gene lost 7 bases, with 11 bases spanning the gap. The CDR3 length is 13 residues. The CDR3 bases are TGCGCCAGCAGTCAAGAGACAGGATGTGAAGCTTTCTTT. Protein: CASSQETGCEAFF.

This sequence joins TRBV6-5 and TRBJ2-7, with D maybe TRBD1 (5 bases). Germline V gene sequence: CDR1 MNHEY, CDR2 SVGAGI. V lost 4 bases and J lost 5, with 12 bases in between. The CDR3 extends over 13 amino acids. The CDR3 reads CASSWAGLNEQYF. CDR3 bases: TGTGCCAGCAGTTGGGCAGGGTTAAACGAGCAGTACTTC.

This chain links TRBV4-3 with TRBJ2-1; D perhaps matches TRBD2 (5 bases). V lost 0 bases, J lost 5 bases, and 14 bases lay in between. Germline assignment: CDR1 LGHNA and CDR2 YSLEER. This CDR3 contains 16 residues. The CDR3, as DNA: TGCGCCAGCAGCCAAGAGAGGACTCGAGGAAACAATGAGCAGTTCTTC. This sequence encodes CASSQERTRGNNEQFF.

This chain uses TRBV5-1 with TRBJ2-3; 13 bases align to TRBD2. V was clipped by 0 bases and J by 4 bases; unmatched bases: 2. Germline loops: CDR1 SGHRS, CDR2 YFSETQ. This CDR3 contains 16 residues. CDR3 nucleotides: TGCGCCAGCAGCTTGGAGACTAGCGGGGGGCCAGATACGCAGTATTTT. Its protein product is CASSLETSGGPDTQYF. Combining the CDR3 with reference TRBV5-1 and TRBJ2-3 gives the whole variable domain KAGVTQTPRYLIKTRGQQVTLSCSPISGHRSVSWYQQTPGQGLQFLFEYFSETQRNKGNFPGRFSGRQFSNSRSEMNVSTLELGDSALYLCASSLETSGGPDTQYFGPGTRLTVL.

The J gene is TRBJ2-5, the V gene TRBV2, with a possible D match to TRBD2 (5 bases). The CDR3 covers 13 residues. The V end lost 5 bases, the J end lost 4 bases, and 11 bases lay between the germline ends. Germline V gene data show CDR1 as SNHLY and CDR2 as FYNNEI. CDR3 residues: CASSTGVGETQYF. In DNA, the CDR3 is TGTGCCAGCAGTACCGGGGTAGGAGAGACCCAGTACTTC.

The chain uses TRBV4-1 and TRBJ1-2; D is uncertain. V shed 1 base and J shed 5 bases, with 14 bases lying between them. Per germline, CDR1 MGHRA and CDR2 YSYEKL. The CDR3 covers 15 residues. As DNA, the CDR3 is TGCGCCAGCAGCCAAGCTTTCAAATCCCAGTATGGCTACACCTTC. The encoded protein is CASSQAFKSQYGYTF.

The chain combines TRBV7-9 with TRBJ1-1; 10 positions match TRBD1. The CDR3 is made up of 13 amino acids. CDR1 and CDR2 from the germline V gene are SEHNR and FQNEAQ (reference sequence). With V trimmed by 6 bases and J by 7 bases, 5 bases remained unmatched. CDR3: CASSLTGGIEAFF. The CDR3 DNA reads as TGTGCCAGCAGTTTGACAGGGGGCATTGAAGCTTTCTTT.

The chain combines TRBV7-8 with TRBJ2-3; TRBD2 matches 7 bases. V lost 7 bases to trimming and J lost 2 bases; unmatched junction nucleotides: 9. There are 15 residues in the CDR3. Germline V gene lookup returns CDR1 SGHVS and CDR2 FQNEAQ. The CDR3 here is CASNLRGTITDTQYF. As DNA, the CDR3 is TGTGCCAGCAATTTAAGAGGGACTATCACAGATACGCAGTATTTT.

This clone was detected once. The chain links TRBV2 to TRBJ1-1; 8 bases agree with TRBD1. This CDR3 region has 15 residues. V shed 6 bases and J 1 base; nucleotides not matched to a gene: 7. CDR1 SNHLY and CDR2 FYNNEI come from the germline V gene. CDR3 coding DNA: TGTGCCAGCAGACCCCGACAGGGGACGAACACTGAAGCTTTCTTT. As protein: CASRPRQGTNTEAFF.

This sequence joins TRBV27 and TRBJ2-5, with 8 nucleotides matching TRBD1. CDR1 and CDR2 from the germline V gene are MNHEY and SMNVEV (reference sequence). V lost 3 bases to trimming and J lost 5 bases; unmatched junction nucleotides: 5. This CDR3 is built from 14 residues. CDR3 nucleotides: TGTGCCAGCAGTTTCCCTAGACAGGGGGAGACCCAGTACTTC. Translation gives CASSFPRQGETQYF.

The chain carries TRBV11-3 and TRBJ2-2; 8 nucleotides agree with TRBD1. Trimming at V came to 5 bases and at J to 0 bases, leaving 5 bases not matched to a gene. CDR3 length: 16 residues. CDR1 and CDR2 (germline): SGHNT, YENEEA. As DNA, the CDR3 is TGTGCCAGCAGCCCCGGACAGGGTACGAACACCGGGGAGCTGTTTTTT. Translated: CASSPGQGTNTGELFF.